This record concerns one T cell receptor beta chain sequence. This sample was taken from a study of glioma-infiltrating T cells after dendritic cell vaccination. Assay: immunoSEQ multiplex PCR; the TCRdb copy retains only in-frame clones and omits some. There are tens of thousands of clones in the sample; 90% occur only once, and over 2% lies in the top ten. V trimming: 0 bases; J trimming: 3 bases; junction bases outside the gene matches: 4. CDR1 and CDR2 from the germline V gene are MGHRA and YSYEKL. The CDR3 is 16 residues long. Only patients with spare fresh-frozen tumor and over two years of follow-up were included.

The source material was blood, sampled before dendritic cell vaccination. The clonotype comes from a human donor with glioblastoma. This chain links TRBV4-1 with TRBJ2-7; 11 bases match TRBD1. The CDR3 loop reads CASSQDRGTGGYEQYF. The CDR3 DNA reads TGCGCCAGCAGCCAAGATAGGGGGACAGGGGGCTACGAGCAGTACTTC.